The 19 T cell receptor beta chains given below trace back to one sample, sequenced in a study of vaccination effects on CD4 cells after COVID-19. Sequenced by immunoSEQ multiplex PCR; TCRdb stores in-frame clones only, minus some. The table lists about 69,000 clones, 76% of them singletons. Antigen-specific CD4+ T cells expanded by the ViraFEST assay with viral peptide pools were then sequenced. Isolation of CD4+ T cells took place after about nine days of culture. BNT162b2 vaccine or mRNA-1273 vaccine was given to participants in two doses. No antigens are known for them. The sample was CD4+ T cells from PBMCs cultured with HCoV-OC43 spike peptides, taken after COVID-19 vaccination. Subset here: HCoV-OC43 spike overlapping peptide pool stimulation. The receptors were sampled from a human donor who received a COVID-19 vaccine.

In its sample, this clone was seen a few times. The rearrangement links TRBV7-2 to TRBJ2-2, with D unresolved. The V gene lost 1 base and the J gene lost 5 bases, with 8 bases spanning the gap. Germline lookup yields CDR1 SGHTA and CDR2 FQGNSA. The CDR3 covers 14 residues. The CDR3 region has the DNA TGTGCCAGCAGCTTAGGGCTTGTGACCGGGGAGCTGTTTTTT. This gives the protein CASSLGLVTGELFF.

This clone has a handful of counts. The CDR3 here is CASKLQGNTEAFF. Here the CDR3 DNA reads TGTGCCAGCAAACTACAGGGGAACACTGAAGCTTTCTTT. The chain links TRBV2 to TRBJ1-1, with D perhaps matching TRBD1 (6 bases). Germline V CDR1 and CDR2: SNHLY, FYNNEI. This CDR3 is 13 amino acids long. V lost 7 bases to trimming and J lost 1 base, with 10 bases between them. Drawing the rest from reference TRBV2 and TRBJ1-1, the complete variable domain is EPEVTQTPSHQVTQMGQEVILRCVPISNHLYFYWYRQILGQKVEFLVSFYNNEISEKSEIFDDQFSVERPDGSNFTLKIRSTKLEDSAMYFCASKLQGNTEAFFGQGTRLTVV.

The chain couples TRBV11-2 to TRBJ2-6; 8 nucleotides align to TRBD1. The V segment lost 2 bases and the J segment 9 bases; nucleotides outside the gene matches: 6. CDR1 is SGHAT, CDR2 FQNNGV, per germline. CDR3 size: 15 residues. The CDR3 is CASSLNTGGYNVLTF. The CDR3 DNA reads TGTGCCAGCAGCTTAAACACAGGGGGATACAACGTCCTGACTTTC. Using reference TRBV11-2 and TRBJ2-6 for the parts outside the CDR3, the full variable domain is EAGVAQSPRYKIIEKRQSVAFWCNPISGHATLYWYQQILGQGPKLLIQFQNNGVVDDSQLPKDRFSAERLKGVDSTLKIQPAKLEDSAVYLCASSLNTGGYNVLTFGAGSRLTVL.

The J gene is TRBJ1-4, the V gene TRBV2; 7 nucleotides align to TRBD1. Germline V CDR1 and CDR2: SNHLY, FYNNEI. CDR3 length equals 13 residues. With 6 bases clipped from V and 6 bases from J, the junction kept 4 bases outside the gene matches. The CDR3 loop reads CASRGQGDEKLFF. The DNA of the CDR3 is TGTGCCAGCAGAGGGCAGGGGGATGAAAAACTGTTTTTT.

V usage is TRBV5-5 and J usage is TRBJ2-3; TRBD1 aligns across 7 bases. Trimming removed 4 bases from V and 2 bases from J; junction bases left unmatched: 4. The germline gives CDR1 SGHKS, CDR2 YYEKEE (reference sequence). The CDR3 covers 14 residues. CDR3 protein: CASSRGQPTDTQYF. The CDR3 coding sequence is TGTGCCAGCAGCCGGGGACAGCCCACAGATACGCAGTATTTT.

The chain couples TRBV3-1 (or the pseudogene TRBV3-2) to TRBJ2-2; TRBD1 aligns across 7 bases. This CDR3 comprises 17 residues. After removal of 2 bases from V and 6 bases from J, the junction contained 12 bases not matched to a gene. From germline, CDR1 is LGHDT and CDR2 YNNKEL (reference sequence). This CDR3 reads CASSQPKTGTAPGELFF. The CDR3 DNA reads as TGTGCCAGCAGCCAACCGAAAACCGGGACAGCGCCCGGGGAGCTGTTTTTT.

This clone was found once. The chain has TRBV24-1 and TRBJ1-5; TRBD1 is a possible D gene (6 bases). Trimming shortened V by 3 bases and J by 7 bases, and 18 bases separated the two germline ends. Germline CDR1 is KGHDR and CDR2 is SFDVKD. The CDR3 covers 16 residues. The CDR3 spells CATSDKQGTFGQPQHF. CDR3 DNA: TGTGCCACCAGTGATAAACAGGGAACCTTCGGGCAGCCCCAGCATTTT.

The CDR3 DNA is TGTGCCAGCAGGCAGGGGGCGTTTGGAAAACTGTTTTTT. It is translated as CASRQGAFGKLFF. The V and J genes are TRBV6-5 and TRBJ1-4, with 8 bases lining up with TRBD1. The CDR3 is 13 residues long. V lost 6 bases to trimming and J lost 10 bases; unmatched junction nucleotides: 7. From germline, CDR1 is MNHEY and CDR2 SVGAGI.

CDR3 sequence: CASSVGSGMGGGQPQHF. The CDR3 bases are TGTGCCAGCAGCGTAGGCTCGGGCATGGGGGGCGGTCAGCCCCAGCATTTT. The chain joins TRBV9 to TRBJ1-5; D is perhaps TRBD1 (6 bases). Germline V gene lookup returns CDR1 SGDLS and CDR2 YYNGEE. V was cut by 0 bases and J by 6 bases, with 19 bases left in between. There are 17 residues in the CDR3.

The chain uses TRBV11-3 and TRBJ2-2, with 7 bases matching TRBD1. The CDR3 runs 17 residues. With V trimmed by 5 bases and J by 0 bases, 9 bases remained unmatched. Germline V gene lookup returns CDR1 SGHNT and CDR2 YENEEA. Here the CDR3 DNA reads TGTGCCAGCAGCGTCCCCGGGACAGAATCGAACACCGGGGAGCTGTTTTTT. Protein: CASSVPGTESNTGELFF.

The CDR3 DNA sequence: TGTGCCAGTAGTCTGCAGGACACAGATACGCAGTATTTT. Encoded protein: CASSLQDTDTQYF. V is TRBV19 and J is TRBJ2-3; D gene uncertain. V gave up 5 bases and J gave up 2 bases, with 8 bases separating them. CDR3 length: 13 amino acids. Germline lookup yields CDR1 LNHDA and CDR2 SQIVND (reference sequence).

In this sample, this clone turned up once. The V and J genes are TRBV11-2 and TRBJ2-1; D is unclear. V lost 5 bases and J lost 14, with 25 bases in between. The CDR3 has 15 amino acids. CDR1 and CDR2 (germline): SGHAT, FQNNGV. CDR3 in amino acids: CASSRLGTDKGGEFF. The DNA for the CDR3 is TGTGCCAGCAGCCGCCTAGGTACCGACAAGGGTGGGGAGTTCTTC.

The V call is TRBV5-1, the J call TRBJ2-3; D call uncertain. This CDR3 has 15 amino acids. Looked up from germline, CDR1 is SGHRS and CDR2 is YFSETQ. The V end lost 4 bases, the J end lost 0 bases, and 12 bases lay between the germline ends. The CDR3 sequence: CASSPTPSSTDTQYF. CDR3 DNA: TGCGCCAGCAGCCCCACGCCTTCTAGCACAGATACGCAGTATTTT.

This clone has more than one count but fewer than ten. This chain uses TRBV7-3 with TRBJ2-5; 7 bases match TRBD1. This CDR3 region has 15 residues. The ends lost 1 base at V and 5 bases at J; junction bases unmatched: 7. Per germline, CDR1 SGHTA and CDR2 FQGTGA. The CDR3 spells CASSLNKGAGETQYF. In nucleotides, the CDR3 is TGTGCCAGCAGCTTAAACAAGGGGGCAGGGGAGACCCAGTACTTC.

The chain carries TRBV12-5 and TRBJ2-5, with D perhaps matching TRBD2 (5 bases). V dropped 7 bases and J dropped 5 bases, with 23 bases sitting between them. The germline V gene encodes CDR1 LGHNT and CDR2 FRNRAP. The CDR3 has 16 residues. The CDR3, as DNA: TGTGCTAGTGCCCTAGAGTTTAATGAGGGTGCCGAGACCCAGTACTTC. It codes for CASALEFNEGAETQYF.

V usage is TRBV2 and J usage is TRBJ2-7; TRBD1 matches 11 bases. CDR1 and CDR2 from the germline V gene are SNHLY and FYNNEI. Germline trimming cut 6 bases from V and 4 bases from J; bases unmatched to any gene: 5. The CDR3 spans 14 residues. The CDR3 sequence is CASRTGTGGYEQYV. In DNA, the CDR3 is TGTGCCAGCAGAACCGGGACAGGGGGTTACGAGCAGTACGTC.

J is TRBJ1-4 and V is TRBV7-9, with D possibly TRBD1 on 6 matching bases. This CDR3 spans 16 amino acids. Germline V lookup: CDR1 SEHNR, CDR2 FQNEAQ (reference sequence). V dropped 5 bases and J dropped 3 bases, with 16 bases sitting between them. CDR3 in amino acids: CASSPNLQGSNEKLFF. The CDR3, as DNA: TGTGCCAGCAGCCCAAACCTACAGGGCTCTAATGAAAAACTGTTTTTT.

The V and J genes are TRBV10-1 and TRBJ1-2; 8 positions match TRBD1. The CDR3 covers 15 residues. Germline-derived CDR1 and CDR2 are WNHNN and SYGVQD (reference sequence). Trimming took 3 bases from V and 6 from J; bases not matched to a gene: 9. The CDR3 sequence: CASSDDRTGTDGYTF. The CDR3, as DNA: TGCGCCAGCAGTGATGACCGGACAGGGACCGATGGCTACACCTTC.

V usage is TRBV5-1 and J usage is TRBJ2-3; TRBD1 is a possible D gene (5 bases). The CDR3 totals 14 residues. V gave up 1 base and J gave up 4 bases, with 10 bases separating them. Germline loops: CDR1 SGHRS, CDR2 YFSETQ. The CDR3 loop is CASSLTTGPDTQYF. DNA of the CDR3: TGCGCCAGCAGCTTGACTACAGGCCCAGATACGCAGTATTTT.